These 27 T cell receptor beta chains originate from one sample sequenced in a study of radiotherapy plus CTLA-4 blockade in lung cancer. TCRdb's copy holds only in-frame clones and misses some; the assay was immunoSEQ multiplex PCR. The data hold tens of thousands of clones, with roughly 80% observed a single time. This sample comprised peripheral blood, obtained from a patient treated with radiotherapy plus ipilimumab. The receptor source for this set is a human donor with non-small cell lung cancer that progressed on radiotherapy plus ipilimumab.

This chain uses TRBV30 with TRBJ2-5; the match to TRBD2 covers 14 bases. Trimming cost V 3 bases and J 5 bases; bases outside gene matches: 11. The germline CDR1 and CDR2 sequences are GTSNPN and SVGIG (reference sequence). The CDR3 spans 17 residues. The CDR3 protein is CAWSDPGLAGVGETQYF. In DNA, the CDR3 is TGTGCCTGGAGCGACCCGGGACTAGCGGGAGTAGGGGAGACCCAGTACTTC.

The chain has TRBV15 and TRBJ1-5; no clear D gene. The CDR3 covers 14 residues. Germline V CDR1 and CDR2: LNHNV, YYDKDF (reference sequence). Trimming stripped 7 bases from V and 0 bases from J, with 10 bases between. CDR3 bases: TGTGCCACCACGACACTCTTTAGCAATCAGCCCCAGCATTTT. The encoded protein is CATTTLFSNQPQHF.

The CDR3 here is CATVMSGSYEQYV. The CDR3 DNA follows: TGTGCCACCGTTATGAGCGGCTCCTACGAGCAGTACGTC. The V call is TRBV6-6, the J call TRBJ2-7; tentative D call: TRBD2 (5 bases). Germline CDR1 MNHNY, CDR2 SVGAGI (reference sequence). V lost 10 bases to trimming and J lost 0 bases, with 13 bases between them. The CDR3 totals 13 residues.

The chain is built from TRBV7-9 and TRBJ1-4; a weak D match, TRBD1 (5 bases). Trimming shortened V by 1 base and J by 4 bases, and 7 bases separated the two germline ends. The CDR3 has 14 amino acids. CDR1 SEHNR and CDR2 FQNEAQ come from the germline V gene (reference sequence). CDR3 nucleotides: TGTGCCAGCAGCTTAGGACAGTTTAATGAAAAACTGTTTTTT. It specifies CASSLGQFNEKLFF.

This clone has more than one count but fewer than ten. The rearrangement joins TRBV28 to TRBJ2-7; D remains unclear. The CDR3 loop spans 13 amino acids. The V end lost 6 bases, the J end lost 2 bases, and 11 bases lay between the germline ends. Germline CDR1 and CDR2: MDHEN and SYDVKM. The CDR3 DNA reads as TGTGCCAGCAGCCCGACGATACCCTACGAGCAGTACTTC. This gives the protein CASSPTIPYEQYF. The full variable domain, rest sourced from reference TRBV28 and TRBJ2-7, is DVKVTQSSRYLVKRTGEKVFLECVQDMDHENMFWYRQDPGLGLRLIYFSYDVKMKEKGDIPEGYSVSREKKERFSLILESASTNQTSMYLCASSPTIPYEQYFGPGTRLTVT.

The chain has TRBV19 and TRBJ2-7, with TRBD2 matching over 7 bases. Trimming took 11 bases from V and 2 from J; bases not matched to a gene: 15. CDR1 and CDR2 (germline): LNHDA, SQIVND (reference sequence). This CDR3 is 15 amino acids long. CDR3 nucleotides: TGTGCCTCGTCCACGGCTTACGGGGGGACCTACGAGCAGTACGTC. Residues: CASSTAYGGTYEQYV.

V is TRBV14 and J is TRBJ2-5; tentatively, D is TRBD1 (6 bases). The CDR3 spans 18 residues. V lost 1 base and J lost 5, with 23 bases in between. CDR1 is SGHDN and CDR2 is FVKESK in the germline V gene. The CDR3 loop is CASSQGGPRWGELETQYF. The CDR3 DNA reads TGTGCCAGCAGCCAAGGGGGGCCGAGGTGGGGAGAGCTCGAGACCCAGTACTTC.

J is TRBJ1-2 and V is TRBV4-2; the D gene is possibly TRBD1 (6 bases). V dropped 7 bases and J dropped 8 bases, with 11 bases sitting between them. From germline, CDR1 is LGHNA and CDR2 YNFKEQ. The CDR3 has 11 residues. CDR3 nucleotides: TGTGCCAGCAACCAGGGGAGAGGCTACACCTTC. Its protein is CASNQGRGYTF.

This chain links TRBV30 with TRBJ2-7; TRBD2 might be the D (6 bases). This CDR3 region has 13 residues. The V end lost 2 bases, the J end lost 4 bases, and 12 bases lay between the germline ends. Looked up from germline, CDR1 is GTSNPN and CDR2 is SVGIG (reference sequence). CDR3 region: CAWSWAGGYEQYF. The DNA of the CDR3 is TGTGCCTGGAGTTGGGCAGGAGGGTACGAGCAGTACTTC.

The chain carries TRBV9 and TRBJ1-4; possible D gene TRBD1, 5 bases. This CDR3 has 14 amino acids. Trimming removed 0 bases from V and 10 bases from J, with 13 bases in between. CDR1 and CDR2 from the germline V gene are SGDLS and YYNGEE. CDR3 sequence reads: CASSVEGERGKLFF. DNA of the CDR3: TGTGCCAGCAGCGTAGAAGGGGAGAGGGGAAAACTGTTTTTT.

In nucleotides, the CDR3 is TGTGCCAGCAGCGCAGGACTAGCCTTCACAGATACGCAGTATTTT. This sequence encodes CASSAGLAFTDTQYF. The V gene is TRBV9, the J gene TRBJ2-3; 8 bases align to TRBD2. Germline loops: CDR1 SGDLS, CDR2 YYNGEE. The CDR3 is 15 residues long. J lost 2 bases, V lost 3 bases, and 5 bases had no gene match.

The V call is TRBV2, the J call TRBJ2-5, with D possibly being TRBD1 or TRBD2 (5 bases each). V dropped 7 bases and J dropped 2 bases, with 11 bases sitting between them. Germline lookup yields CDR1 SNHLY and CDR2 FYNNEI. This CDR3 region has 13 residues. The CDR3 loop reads CASTRDGQETQYF. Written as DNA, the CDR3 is TGTGCCAGCACAAGGGACGGTCAAGAGACCCAGTACTTC.

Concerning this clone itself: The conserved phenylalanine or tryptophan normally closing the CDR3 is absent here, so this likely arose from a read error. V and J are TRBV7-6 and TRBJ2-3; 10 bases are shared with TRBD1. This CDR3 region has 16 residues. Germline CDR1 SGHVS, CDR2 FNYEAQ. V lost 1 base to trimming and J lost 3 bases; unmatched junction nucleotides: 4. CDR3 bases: TGTGCCAGCAGCTTAGGGGACAGGGGTTCGACAGATACGCAGTATCTT. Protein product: CASSLGDRGSTDTQYL.

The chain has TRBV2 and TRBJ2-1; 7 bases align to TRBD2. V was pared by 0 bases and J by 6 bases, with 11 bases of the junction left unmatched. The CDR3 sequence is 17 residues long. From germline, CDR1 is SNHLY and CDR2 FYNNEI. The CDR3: CASSEARWEGLSNEQFF. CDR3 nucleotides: TGTGCCAGCAGTGAAGCAAGGTGGGAGGGCCTCAGCAATGAGCAGTTCTTC.

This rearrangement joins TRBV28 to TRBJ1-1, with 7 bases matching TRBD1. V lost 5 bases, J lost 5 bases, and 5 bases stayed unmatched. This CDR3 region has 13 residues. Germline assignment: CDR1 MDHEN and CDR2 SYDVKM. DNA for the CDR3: TGTGCCAGCAGTCCCACAGGGGCGACTGAAGCTTTCTTT. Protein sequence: CASSPTGATEAFF.

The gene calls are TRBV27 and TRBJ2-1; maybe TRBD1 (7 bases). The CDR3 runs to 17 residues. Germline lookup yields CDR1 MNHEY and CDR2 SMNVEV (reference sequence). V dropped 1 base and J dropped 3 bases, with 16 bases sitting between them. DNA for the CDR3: TGTGCCAGCAGTTTATTTCAGGGGGTGGAGGGCTACAATGAGCAGTTCTTC. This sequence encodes CASSLFQGVEGYNEQFF.

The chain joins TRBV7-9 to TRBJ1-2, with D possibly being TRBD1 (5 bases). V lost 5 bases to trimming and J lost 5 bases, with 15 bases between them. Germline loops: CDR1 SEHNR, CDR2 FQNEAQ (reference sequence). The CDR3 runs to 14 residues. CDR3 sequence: CASSPRAGGYGYTF. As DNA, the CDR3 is TGTGCCAGCAGCCCAAGGGCCGGGGGTTATGGCTACACCTTC.

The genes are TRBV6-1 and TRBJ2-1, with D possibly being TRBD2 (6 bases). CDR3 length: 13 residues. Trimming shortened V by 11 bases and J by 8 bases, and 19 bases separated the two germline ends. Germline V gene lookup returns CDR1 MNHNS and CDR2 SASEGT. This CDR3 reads CAQSGGPWDEQFF. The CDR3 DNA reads TGTGCCCAGAGCGGAGGGCCATGGGATGAGCAGTTCTTC.

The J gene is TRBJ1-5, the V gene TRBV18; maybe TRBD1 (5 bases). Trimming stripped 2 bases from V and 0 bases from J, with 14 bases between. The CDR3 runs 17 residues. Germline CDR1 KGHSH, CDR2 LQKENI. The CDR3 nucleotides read TGTGCCAGCTCACCAGGGCCCGGGGACTTTAGCAATCAGCCCCAGCATTTT. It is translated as CASSPGPGDFSNQPQHF.

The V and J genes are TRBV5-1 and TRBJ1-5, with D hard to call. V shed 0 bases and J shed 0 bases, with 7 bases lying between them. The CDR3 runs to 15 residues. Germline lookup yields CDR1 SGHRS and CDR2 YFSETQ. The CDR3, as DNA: TGCGCCAGCAGCTTGGGGGGATTTAGCAATCAGCCCCAGCATTTT. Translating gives CASSLGGFSNQPQHF. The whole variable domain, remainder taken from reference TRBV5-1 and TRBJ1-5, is KAGVTQTPRYLIKTRGQQVTLSCSPISGHRSVSWYQQTPGQGLQFLFEYFSETQRNKGNFPGRFSGRQFSNSRSEMNVSTLELGDSALYLCASSLGGFSNQPQHFGDGTRLSIL.

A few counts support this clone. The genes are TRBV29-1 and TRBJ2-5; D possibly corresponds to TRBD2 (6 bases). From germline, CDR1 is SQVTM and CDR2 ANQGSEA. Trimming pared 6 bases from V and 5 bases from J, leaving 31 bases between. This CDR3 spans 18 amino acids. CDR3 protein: CSVGGLLAGTYSGETQYF. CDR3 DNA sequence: TGCAGCGTCGGGGGACTCCTGGCAGGGACCTACTCGGGGGAGACCCAGTACTTC.

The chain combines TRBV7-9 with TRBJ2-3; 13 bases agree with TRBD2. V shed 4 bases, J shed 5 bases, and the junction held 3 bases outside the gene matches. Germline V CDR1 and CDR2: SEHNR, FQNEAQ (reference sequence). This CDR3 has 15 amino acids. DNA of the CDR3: TGTGCCAGCAGCTCGGGACTAGCGGGAAAAGATACGCAGTATTTT. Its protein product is CASSSGLAGKDTQYF. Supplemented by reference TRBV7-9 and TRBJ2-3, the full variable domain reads DTGVSQNPRHKITKRGQNVTFRCDPISEHNRLYWYRQTLGQGPEFLTYFQNEAQLEKSRLLSDRFSAERPKGSFSTLEIQRTEQGDSAMYLCASSSGLAGKDTQYFGPGTRLTVL.

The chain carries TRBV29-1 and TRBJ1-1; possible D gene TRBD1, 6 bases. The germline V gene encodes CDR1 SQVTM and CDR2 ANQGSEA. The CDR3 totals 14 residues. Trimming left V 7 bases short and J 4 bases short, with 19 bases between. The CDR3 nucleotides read TGCAGCGCCTCATACAGGGACGGGGGCACTGAAGCTTTCTTT. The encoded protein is CSASYRDGGTEAFF.

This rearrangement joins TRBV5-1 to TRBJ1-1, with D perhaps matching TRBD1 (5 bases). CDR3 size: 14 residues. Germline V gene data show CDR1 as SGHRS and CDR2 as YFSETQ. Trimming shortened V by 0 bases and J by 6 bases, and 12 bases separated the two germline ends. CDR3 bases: TGCGCCAGCAGCTTGGGACAGCGGATCTCTGAAGCTTTCTTT. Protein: CASSLGQRISEAFF.

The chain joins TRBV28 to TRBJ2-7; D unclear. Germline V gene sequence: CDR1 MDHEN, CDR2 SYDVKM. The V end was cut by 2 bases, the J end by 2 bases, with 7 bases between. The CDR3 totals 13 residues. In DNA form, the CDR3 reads TGTGCCAGCAGTTTAGACAATACCTACGAGCAGTACGTC. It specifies CASSLDNTYEQYV.

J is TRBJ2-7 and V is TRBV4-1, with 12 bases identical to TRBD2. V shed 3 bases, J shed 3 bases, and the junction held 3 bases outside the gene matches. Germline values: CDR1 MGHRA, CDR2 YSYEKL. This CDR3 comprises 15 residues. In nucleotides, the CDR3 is TGCGCCAGCAGCCAGCGGACTAGCGGGGTCTACGAGCAGTACTTC. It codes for CASSQRTSGVYEQYF.

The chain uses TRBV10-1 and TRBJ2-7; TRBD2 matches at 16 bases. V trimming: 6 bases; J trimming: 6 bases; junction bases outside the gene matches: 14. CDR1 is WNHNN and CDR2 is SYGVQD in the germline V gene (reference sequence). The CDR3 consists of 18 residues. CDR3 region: CASSPGLAGGPPLSEQYF. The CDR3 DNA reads TGCGCCAGCAGCCCGGGACTAGCGGGAGGGCCCCCCCTCTCCGAGCAGTACTTC.